A selection of T cell receptor beta chains follows, all from one sample in a study of shared clonotypes between healthy human individuals. The repertoire was sequenced with immunoSEQ multiplex PCR; TCRdb's copy has only in-frame clones and lacks some. The repertoire includes hundreds of thousands of clones, approximately 96% of them detected once, and 0.11% sits in the top ten. The sequenced sample was naive CD8+ T cells sorted from blood. The source of these receptors is a woman in her thirties in good health. CDR3s include the opening cysteine and the closing phenylalanine or tryptophan. D genes are given only for firm matches. Clone size is stated in some rows and not others, as once, few, many or a class when expanded.

V gene,D gene,J gene,clone size,CDR3 length,CDR3 DNA,CDR3 protein
TRBV7-9,-,TRBJ2-1,-,13,TGTGCCAGCAGCTTAGACTCCTACAATGAGCAGTTCTTC,CASSLDSYNEQFF
TRBV27,-,TRBJ1-5,once,13,TGTGCCAGCAGTTTAAGGGGGGCTCAGCCCCAGCATTTT,CASSLRGAQPQHF
TRBV7-6,TRBD2,TRBJ2-3,-,16,TGTGCCAGCAGCCCAACTAGCGGGAGCTACACAGATACGCAGTATTTT,CASSPTSGSYTDTQYF
TRBV9,-,TRBJ2-5,-,13,TGTGCCAGCAGCGTAGATAGGAGAGAGACCCAGTACTTC,CASSVDRRETQYF
TRBV6-9,TRBD2,TRBJ2-7,-,14,TGTGCCAGCAAACAAGCGGGAAGCTTACTCGAGCAGTACTTC,CASKQAGSLLEQYF
TRBV7-8,TRBD1,TRBJ1-5,-,18,TGTGCCAGCAGCCTCCGGGGAGTACGGACAGGGTCAAATCAGCCCCAGCATTTT,CASSLRGVRTGSNQPQHF
TRBV28,-,TRBJ2-1,-,19,TGTGCCAGCAGTTTTCCCCCAGGGTGGCGGGCTAGCTCCTACAATGAGCAGTTCTTC,CASSFPPGWRASSYNEQFF
TRBV6-1,TRBD2,TRBJ2-5,-,13,TGTGCCAGCCGACTAGCGGACCAAGAGACCCAGTACTTC,CASRLADQETQYF
TRBV2,TRBD1,TRBJ2-7,-,16,TGTGCCAGCAGTGAAGCGCGGGACAGGGTAACCTACGAGCAGTACTTC,CASSEARDRVTYEQYF
TRBV11-2,TRBD2,TRBJ2-1,-,14,TGTGCCAGCACCTTACTAGCGGGAGACAATGAGCAGTTCTTC,CASTLLAGDNEQFF
TRBV29-1,-,TRBJ1-3,-,12,TGCAGCGTTGTGGGGCCGGGAAACACCATATATTTT,CSVVGPGNTIYF
TRBV7-9,TRBD2,TRBJ2-2,-,19,TGTGCCAGCAGCTTAGCTACGGGACTAGCGGGAGTGCGGACCGGGGAGCTGTTTTTT,CASSLATGLAGVRTGELFF
TRBV11-2,TRBD1,TRBJ2-1,-,15,TGTGCCAGCAGCTACGAAGGACAGGGGGTCAATGAGCAGTTCTTC,CASSYEGQGVNEQFF
TRBV10-1,-,TRBJ2-3,-,14,TGCGCCAGCAGTGAAGGCGCGGGCAGGGATACGCAGTATTTT,CASSEGAGRDTQYF
TRBV7-9,-,TRBJ2-7,-,15,TGTGCCAGCAGCCCCTCGACAGCTCCATCCTACGAGCAGTACTTC,CASSPSTAPSYEQYF
TRBV6-5,TRBD2,TRBJ2-7,few,13,TGTGCCAGCAGGCTGCCTAGCGGGTACGAGCAGTACTTC,CASRLPSGYEQYF
TRBV28,TRBD1,TRBJ2-7,-,16,TGTGCCAGCAGTGGAACCCGGGACAGGGACTCCTACGAGCAGTACTTC,CASSGTRDRDSYEQYF
TRBV27,-,TRBJ2-5,once,11,TGTGCCAGCAGTTTCTTTGGGACCCAGTACTTC,CASSFFGTQYF
TRBV28,-,TRBJ2-7,-,14,TGTGCCAGCAGTTTATTGCGCAGCTCCTACGAGCAGTACTTC,CASSLLRSSYEQYF
TRBV4-1,TRBD2,TRBJ2-3,-,16,TGCGCCAGCAGCCAAGGGGTAGCGGGAGTACCAGATACGCAGTATTTT,CASSQGVAGVPDTQYF
TRBV10-2,-,TRBJ1-1,-,12,TGCGCCAGCAGTGAAAGTGGGGCTGAAGCTTTCTTT,CASSESGAEAFF
TRBV7-8,-,TRBJ2-5,-,15,TGTGCCAGCAGCATCTTACTGGGGGATCGAGAGACCCAGTACTTC,CASSILLGDRETQYF
TRBV30,-,TRBJ1-2,-,15,TGTGCCTGGAGTCCCCCGGGAGCGGGGTCCTATGGCTACACCTTC,CAWSPPGAGSYGYTF
TRBV5-6,TRBD2,TRBJ2-7,-,14,TGTGCCAGCAGCCCGGGACTAGCGAGGTACGAGCAGTACTTC,CASSPGLARYEQYF
TRBV10-3,-,TRBJ2-7,-,13,TGTGCCATCACGGAGGACAACTCCTACGAGCAGTACTTC,CAITEDNSYEQYF
TRBV29-1,-,TRBJ2-7,-,12,TGCAGCGTAAGGGACCCCTCCTACGAGCAGTACTTC,CSVRDPSYEQYF
TRBV11-2,-,TRBJ2-7,-,15,TGTGCCAGCAGCCAGGGGATGCGGGAGCACTACGAGCAGTACTTC,CASSQGMREHYEQYF
TRBV10-2,-,TRBJ2-7,-,16,TGCGCCAGCAGTGATGCGACAGGACTCGGGTCCTACGAGCAGTACTTC,CASSDATGLGSYEQYF
TRBV30,-,TRBJ2-2,-,13,TGTGCCTGGAGTGTACTTAGACTTGGGGAGCTGTTTTTT,CAWSVLRLGELFF
TRBV2,-,TRBJ2-2,-,14,TGTGCCAGCAGTCCACAGGGGAACACCGGGGAGCTGTTTTTT,CASSPQGNTGELFF
TRBV7-9,-,TRBJ2-1,-,15,TGTGCCAGCAGCGCCCGGGACTGGAGCTACAATGAGCAGTTCTTC,CASSARDWSYNEQFF
TRBV7-9,-,TRBJ2-7,-,14,TGTGCCAGCACCGACAGTTACGAGAGCAACGAGCAGTACTTC,CASTDSYESNEQYF